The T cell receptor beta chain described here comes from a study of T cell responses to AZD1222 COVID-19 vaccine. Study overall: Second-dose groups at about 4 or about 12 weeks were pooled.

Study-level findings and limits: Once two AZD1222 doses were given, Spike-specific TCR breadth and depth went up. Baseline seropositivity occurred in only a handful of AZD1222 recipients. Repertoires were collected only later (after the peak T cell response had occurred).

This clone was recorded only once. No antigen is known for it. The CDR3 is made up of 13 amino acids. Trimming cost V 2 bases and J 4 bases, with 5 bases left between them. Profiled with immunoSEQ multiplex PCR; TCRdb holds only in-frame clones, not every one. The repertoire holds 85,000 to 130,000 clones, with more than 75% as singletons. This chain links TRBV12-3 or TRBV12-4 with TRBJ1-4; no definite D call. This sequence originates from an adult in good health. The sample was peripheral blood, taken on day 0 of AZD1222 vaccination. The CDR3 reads CASSLIVNEKLFF. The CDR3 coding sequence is TGTGCCAGCAGTTTAATAGTTAATGAAAAACTGTTTTTT.